This T cell receptor (beta chain) stems from a study of blood T cell repertoires in COVID-19. Sequenced by immunoSEQ multiplex PCR; TCRdb stores in-frame clones only, minus some. The table records 100,000 or so clones, about 90% of them present only once. Germline V lookup: CDR1 SGDLS, CDR2 YYNGEE. Trimming removed 3 bases from V and 2 bases from J; junction bases left unmatched: 1. CDR3 length: 14 residues. V gene TRBV9 combines with J gene TRBJ1-2; 10 bases line up with TRBD1. The origin of this receptor is a man in his late teens or twenties with acute or convalescent COVID-19. The material sequenced was peripheral blood. CDR3 nucleotides: TGTGCCAGCAGCGAGGGACAGGGGAACTATGGCTACACCTTC. Protein sequence: CASSEGQGNYGYTF.